One and the same sample provided the 26 T cell receptor beta chains below, sequenced in a study of shared clonotypes between healthy human individuals. TCRdb keeps only in-frame clones here, not all; method: immunoSEQ multiplex PCR. The sample has about 110,000 clones, 68% seen once. The sample was memory CD8+ T cells sorted from blood. Subset indicated: CD45RO+ cells pooled with CCR7-negative TemRA cells. The receptors derive from a young woman in good health.

This sequence joins TRBV20-1 and TRBJ2-1; D remains ambiguous. The V end was cut by 3 bases, the J end by 9 bases, with 9 bases between. The CDR3 consists of 11 residues. Germline V gene data show CDR1 as DFQATT and CDR2 as SNEGSKA (reference sequence). The CDR3 loop reads CSASSGFEQFF. Here the CDR3 DNA reads TGCAGTGCTAGCTCGGGCTTTGAGCAGTTCTTC.

This chain joins TRBV10-1 and TRBJ1-5; maybe TRBD1 (6 bases). Trimming pared 2 bases from V and 6 bases from J, leaving 14 bases between. CDR1 and CDR2 from the germline V gene are WNHNN and SYGVQD (reference sequence). The CDR3 extends over 15 amino acids. CDR3 DNA sequence: TGCGCCAGCAGTGAGCCCTTACTAGGGGGTCAGCCCCAGCATTTT. Residues: CASSEPLLGGQPQHF.

The chain is built from TRBV25-1 and TRBJ1-1; TRBD1 might be the D (5 bases). Germline CDR1 MGHDK, CDR2 SYGVNS. The CDR3 spans 14 residues. The V end lost 6 bases, the J end lost 1 base, and 12 bases lay between the germline ends. This CDR3 reads CASRKFGQNTEAFF. The CDR3 DNA is TGTGCCAGCAGAAAATTTGGACAGAACACTGAAGCTTTCTTT.

The CDR3, as DNA: TGTGCCAGCAGCCCCGGAAACAGGGAAATAGGCACAGATACGCAGTATTTT. Its protein is CASSPGNREIGTDTQYF. The chain employs TRBV11-2 and TRBJ2-3, with D possibly being TRBD1 (6 bases). CDR1 and CDR2 from the germline V gene are SGHAT and FQNNGV. Trimming took 5 bases from V and 1 from J, leaving 19 bases between them. CDR3 size: 17 residues.

The V call is TRBV1, the J call TRBJ2-3. TRBV1 is termed a pseudogene. This CDR3 contains 15 residues. The CDR3 coding sequence is TGCACCAGCAGCCAAGAAGGCCTTTGCACAGATACGCAGTATTTT. Residues: CTSSQEGLCTDTQYF.

This clone was recorded once. The chain links TRBV28 to TRBJ1-5, with TRBD1 identical over 8 bases. V lost 5 bases to trimming and J lost 6 bases; unmatched junction nucleotides: 6. The CDR3 length is 14 residues. Germline CDR1 is MDHEN and CDR2 is SYDVKM. The chain's CDR3 is CASSDTGGRQPQHF. The CDR3 DNA is TGTGCCAGCAGTGATACAGGGGGTCGTCAGCCCCAGCATTTT.

The chain employs TRBV6-4 and TRBJ2-2; 10 positions match TRBD2. Germline V CDR1 and CDR2: MRHNA, SNTAGT. The CDR3 length is 16 residues. V lost 5 bases to trimming and J lost 7 bases; unmatched junction nucleotides: 10. CDR3 nucleotide sequence: TGTGCCAGCAGTCCCTCAGCGGGAGGGGCTAGCGGGGAGCTGTTTTTT. Its protein is CASSPSAGGASGELFF.

This clone was counted many times. Other nucleotide sequences in the sample specify the same CDR3. The chain's CDR3 is CASSYSGNEQFF. The CDR3 DNA reads as TGTGCCAGCAGTTACTCGGGCAATGAGCAGTTCTTC. The rearrangement joins TRBV6-6 to TRBJ2-1; D gene unclear. This CDR3 is 12 amino acids long. CDR1 and CDR2 (germline): MNHNY, SVGAGI (reference sequence). V lost 0 bases and J lost 6, with 3 bases in between.

The chain couples TRBV21-1 to TRBJ2-4; TRBD2 is the table's D call and was not checked against the DNA. TRBV21-1 is shown as a pseudogene. The CDR3 contains 12 residues. The CDR3 spells CASSNFGELEYF. CDR3 DNA: TGTGCCAGCAGCAATTTCGGGGAATTGGAGTACTTC.

In this sample, this clone turned up a few times. This rearrangement joins TRBV29-1 to TRBJ1-1, with D maybe TRBD1 (5 bases). The ends were cut back, 3 bases at V and 4 bases at J, with 9 bases in the middle. Germline CDR1 reads SQVTM; CDR2 reads ANQGSEA. The CDR3 is made up of 12 amino acids. The CDR3 protein is CSVEEGSTEAFF. The CDR3 DNA is TGCAGCGTTGAGGAGGGGTCCACTGAAGCTTTCTTT.

V is TRBV7-6 and J is TRBJ2-3; D is ambiguous. CDR3 size: 13 residues. V was pared by 5 bases and J by 1 base, with 7 bases between. Germline V gene data show CDR1 as SGHVS and CDR2 as FNYEAQ. The CDR3 DNA sequence: TGTGCCAGCAGCACTTTAGGCACAGATACGCAGTATTTT. Protein: CASSTLGTDTQYF.

The V call is TRBV7-9, the J call TRBJ2-1; D gene uncertain. The germline gives CDR1 SEHNR, CDR2 FQNEAQ (reference sequence). The CDR3 length is 15 residues. V was cut by 1 base and J by 4 bases, with 11 bases left in between. The CDR3 DNA follows: TGTGCCAGCAGCTTAGTGGCGGTGTATTACAATGAGCAGTTCTTC. This gives the protein CASSLVAVYYNEQFF.

The chain combines TRBV10-1 with TRBJ1-5, with 8 bases fitting TRBD1. Germline values: CDR1 WNHNN, CDR2 SYGVQD (reference sequence). The CDR3 is 17 residues long. V dropped 8 bases and J dropped 0; count of bases not matched to a gene: 12. CDR3 nucleotides: TGCGCCAGCGGTTCTCCAGGGGGCGGAGGTAGCAATCAGCCCCAGCATTTT. Translation: CASGSPGGGGSNQPQHF.

The chain has TRBV7-9 and TRBJ2-5; 10 positions agree with TRBD1. Germline values: CDR1 SEHNR, CDR2 FQNEAQ (reference sequence). V dropped 5 bases and J dropped 3; count of bases not matched to a gene: 15. This CDR3 is built from 18 residues. The CDR3 sequence is CASSRGTGAIINKETQYF. The CDR3 DNA reads TGTGCCAGCAGCCGTGGGACAGGGGCGATTATAAACAAAGAGACCCAGTACTTC.

This clone was picked up a small number of times. In DNA form, the CDR3 reads TGTGCCAGCAGACCCTCTTCAGGGATTAGCGAGGACAATGAGCAGTTCTTC. Translation gives CASRPSSGISEDNEQFF. The gene calls are TRBV7-2 and TRBJ2-1; possibly TRBD1 or TRBD2 for D (5 bases each). The CDR3 totals 17 residues. Germline V gene lookup returns CDR1 SGHTA and CDR2 FQGNSA. The germline V and J ends were trimmed by 6 bases and 5 bases, with 23 bases remaining between them.

Remarks on this clone: The junction differs from germline at one of its ends, possibly a read error. The chain uses TRBV7-6 and TRBJ2-1, with no clear D. This CDR3 contains 11 residues. CDR1 and CDR2 (germline): SGHVS, FNYEAQ. Written as DNA, the CDR3 is TGTGCCAGCAGCTCCCACAATGAGCAGTTCTTC. The encoded protein is CASSSHNEQFF.

V is TRBV5-4 and J is TRBJ1-1; D is ambiguous. V dropped 0 bases and J dropped 6 bases, with 3 bases sitting between them. There are 11 residues in the CDR3. Germline V CDR1 and CDR2: SGHNT, YYREEE (reference sequence). CDR3 bases: TGTGCCAGCAGCTTGGAGGCTGAAGCTTTCTTT. Its translation is CASSLEAEAFF.

The J gene is TRBJ1-1, the V gene TRBV29-1; TRBD1 is a possible D gene (5 bases). This CDR3 comprises 13 residues. V shed 4 bases and J shed 2 bases, with 11 bases lying between them. CDR1 and CDR2 (germline): SQVTM, ANQGSEA. CDR3: CSVAGTANTEAFF. In DNA form, the CDR3 reads TGCAGCGTTGCCGGGACGGCAAACACTGAAGCTTTCTTT.

This clone was found many times. The chain has TRBV7-9 and TRBJ2-7; 8 bases align to TRBD1. The CDR3 totals 16 residues. CDR1 and CDR2 (germline): SEHNR, FQNEAQ (reference sequence). The junction had 15 bases not matched to a gene; V was cut back by 5 bases and J by 6 bases. CDR3: CASSQVGRGRGGEQYF. Here the CDR3 DNA reads TGTGCCAGCAGCCAAGTCGGCAGGGGGCGCGGAGGCGAGCAGTACTTC.

V usage is TRBV28 and J usage is TRBJ2-3; D possibly corresponds to TRBD2 (5 bases). V was cut by 1 base and J by 0 bases, with 11 bases left in between. The length of the CDR3 is 16 residues. Germline V gene lookup returns CDR1 MDHEN and CDR2 SYDVKM. The CDR3 is CASSLSRESSTDTQYF. The CDR3 bases are TGTGCCAGCAGTTTATCCCGGGAATCAAGCACAGATACGCAGTATTTT.

V usage is TRBV28 and J usage is TRBJ1-1; D call uncertain. The CDR3 loop spans 14 amino acids. Trimming took off 3 bases at V and 5 bases at J, with 13 bases between the two ends. Germline V lookup: CDR1 MDHEN, CDR2 SYDVKM. The CDR3 spells CASSFRVTGTEAFF. CDR3 DNA: TGTGCCAGCAGTTTTCGGGTGACGGGTACTGAAGCTTTCTTT.

The genes are TRBV7-9 and TRBJ2-1; 10 bases align to TRBD2. Germline CDR1 reads SEHNR; CDR2 reads FQNEAQ (reference sequence). Trimming at V came to 1 base and at J to 10 bases, leaving 19 bases not matched to a gene. The CDR3 runs to 19 residues. DNA for the CDR3: TGTGCCAGCAGCTTAGGTAGGGGACTAGCGAGACTCTCGGGTTGGGAGCAGTTCTTC. This codes for CASSLGRGLARLSGWEQFF.

This clone has more than one count but fewer than ten. Other DNA sequences in the sample encode the same CDR3. This chain links TRBV7-9 with TRBJ2-7, with unresolved D. V lost 0 bases and J lost 3, with 9 bases in between. CDR1 SEHNR and CDR2 FQNEAQ come from the germline V gene (reference sequence). The CDR3 covers 14 residues. CDR3 amino acids: CASSLALTDYEQYF. The CDR3 region has the DNA TGTGCCAGCAGCTTAGCGCTGACGGACTACGAGCAGTACTTC.

This chain joins TRBV28 and TRBJ2-3; the D gene is possibly TRBD1 (5 bases). V was cut by 4 bases and J by 8 bases, with 16 bases left in between. The CDR3 covers 14 residues. Looked up from germline, CDR1 is MDHEN and CDR2 is SYDVKM. CDR3 residues: CASSSPLQDLTQYF. CDR3 in DNA: TGTGCCAGCAGTTCCCCCTTACAGGATCTTACGCAGTATTTT.

For the CDR3, the DNA is TGTGCCAGTAGTATAATTTACCGGGGACTAGCGGATTACAATGAGCAGTTCTTC. Its translation is CASSIIYRGLADYNEQFF. V and J are TRBV19 and TRBJ2-1; 11 bases are shared with TRBD2. With V trimmed by 2 bases and J by 4 bases, 10 bases remained unmatched. There are 18 residues in the CDR3. CDR1 is LNHDA, CDR2 SQIVND, per germline (reference sequence).

The rearrangement joins TRBV11-2 to TRBJ2-7; 8 bases fit TRBD2. The CDR3 has 16 residues. The J segment lost 3 bases and the V segment lost 6 bases, leaving 13 bases of the junction unmatched. Germline lookup yields CDR1 SGHAT and CDR2 FQNNGV. CDR3 protein: CASRGTHGRVVYEQYF. In DNA, the CDR3 is TGTGCCAGCAGGGGGACCCACGGGAGGGTAGTCTACGAGCAGTACTTC.